The clone carrying this T cell receptor (beta chain) was recorded many times. This record belongs to a study of regulatory T cells in long-lasting Graves disease. V was trimmed by 6 bases and J by 7 bases, leaving 15 bases between them. CDR1 and CDR2 (germline): SGHAT, FQNNGV. CDR3 length: 13 residues. The time point here: newly diagnosed GD, antithyroid drugs for less than 3 months. The TCR library was made from RNA extracted from PBMCs. TCR beta libraries were built with iRepertoire HTBI primers and Arm-PCR of CDR3 regions. TCRdb itself ran the multiplex PCR reads through MiXCR, one entry per CDR3 protein. Of roughly 250,000 distinct CDR3 sequences detected, about 17% appear once; the ten largest clones hold 12% to 15%. The same data also contributed to another study, on T cells in Graves' hyperthyroidism and ophthalmopathy.

Sequencing used peripheral blood mononuclear cells (PBMCs), obtained at new diagnosis, from a patient treated with antithyroid drugs. The gene calls are TRBV11-2 and TRBJ1-2; no firm D call. The receptor was derived from a woman aged 30 to 39 with Graves disease. CDR3 protein: CASSNDRRGGYTF. The CDR3 nucleotides are TGTGCCAGCAGTAACGACCGGCGGGGTGGCTACACCTTC.